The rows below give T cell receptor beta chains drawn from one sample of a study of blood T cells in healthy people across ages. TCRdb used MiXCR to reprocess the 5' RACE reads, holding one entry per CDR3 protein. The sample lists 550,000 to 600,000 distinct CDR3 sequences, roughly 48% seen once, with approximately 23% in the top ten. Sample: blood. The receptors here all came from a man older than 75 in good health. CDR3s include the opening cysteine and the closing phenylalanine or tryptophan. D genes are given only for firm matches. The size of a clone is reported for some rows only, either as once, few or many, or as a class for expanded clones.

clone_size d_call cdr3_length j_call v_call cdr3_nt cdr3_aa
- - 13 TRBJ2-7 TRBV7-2 TGTGCCAGCAGCGTGAACCCTTTCGGTGCCCAGTACTTC CASSVNPFGAQYF
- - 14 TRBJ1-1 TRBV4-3 TGCGCCAGCAGCCAAGCTCAGGGTGGCACTGAAGCTTTCTTT CASSQAQGGTEAFF
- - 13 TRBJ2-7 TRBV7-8 TGTGCCAGCAGCCCCCCAATAAGGGACGAGCAGTACTTC CASSPPIRDEQYF
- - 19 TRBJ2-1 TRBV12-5 TGTACTAGTGGCCCCGGACAGGCGACCTGGCGGGACTCCTACAATGAGCAGTTCTTC CTSGPGQATWRDSYNEQFF
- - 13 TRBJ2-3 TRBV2 TGTGCCAGCAGAGGGGGGTCCGCAGATACGCAGTATTTT CASRGGSADTQYF
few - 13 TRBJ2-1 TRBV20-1 TGCAGTGCTAGAGCGCCTTACAACAATGAGCAGTTCTTC CSARAPYNNEQFF
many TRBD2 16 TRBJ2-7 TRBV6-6 TGTGCCAGCAGTTACTCCGCGGCTAGCGGGAACTACGAGCAGTACTTC CASSYSAASGNYEQYF
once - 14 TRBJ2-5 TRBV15 TGTGCCACCAGCATACGCGGGGAAGGGGAGACCCAGTACTTC CATSIRGEGETQYF
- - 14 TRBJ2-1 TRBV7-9 TGTGCCAGCAGCGTCGGGGGCCCCTACAATGAGCAGTTCTTC CASSVGGPYNEQFF
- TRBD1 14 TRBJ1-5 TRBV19 TGTGCCAGTAGTAAGGGACAGGTGTCTCAGCCCCAGCATTTT CASSKGQVSQPQHF
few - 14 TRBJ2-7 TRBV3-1 TGTGCCAGCAGCCAAGATGTGGTGGCCTACGAGCAGTACTTC CASSQDVVAYEQYF
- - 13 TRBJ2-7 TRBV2 TGTGCCAGCAGTTACAGGGTAGTCGACGAGCAGTACTTC CASSYRVVDEQYF
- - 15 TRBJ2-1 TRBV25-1 TGTGCCAGCAGTGAAAGGGGACCTACCTACAATGAGCAGTTCTTC CASSERGPTYNEQFF
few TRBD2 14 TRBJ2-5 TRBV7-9 TGTGCCAGCAGCTTAAGGGAGGGTCAAGAGACCCAGTACTTC CASSLREGQETQYF
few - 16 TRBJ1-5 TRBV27 TGTGCCAGCAGTTTACGGCCCGGGTTAGGCAATCAGCCCCAGCATTTT CASSLRPGLGNQPQHF
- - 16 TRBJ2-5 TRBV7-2 TGTGCCAGCAGCTTAATGCACAAACAGAACCAAGAGACCCAGTACTTC CASSLMHKQNQETQYF
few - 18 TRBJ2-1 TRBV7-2 TGTGCCAGCAGTTCTAAGGGGGCGGGAGAAGGCTCCTACAATGAGCAGTTCTTC CASSSKGAGEGSYNEQFF
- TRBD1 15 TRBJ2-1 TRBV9 TGTGCCAGCAGCCCTTCAGGGGGTGATGGGAATGAGCAGTTCTTC CASSPSGGDGNEQFF
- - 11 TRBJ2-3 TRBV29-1 TGCAGCGGCCCCAGGGGAGATACGCAGTATTTT CSGPRGDTQYF
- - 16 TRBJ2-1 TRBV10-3 TGTGCCATCAGTCCCAAGAACAGGGAACCCTACAATGAGCAGTTCTTC CAISPKNREPYNEQFF
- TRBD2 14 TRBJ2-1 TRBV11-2 TGTGCCGGCAGCTTCGGGACTAGCTCGGTTGAGCAGTTCTTC CAGSFGTSSVEQFF
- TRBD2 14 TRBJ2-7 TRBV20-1 TGCAGTGCGGGCGGGGGGACGCTGGGCTACGAGCAGTACTTC CSAGGGTLGYEQYF
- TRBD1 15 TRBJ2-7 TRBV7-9 TGTGCCAGCAGCCGAGGGGACAGGGTGTCCCACGAGCAGTACTTC CASSRGDRVSHEQYF
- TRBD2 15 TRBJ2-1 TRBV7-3 TGTGCCAGCAGCCAAAGCGGGAGGGCCCGCAATGAGCAGTTCTTC CASSQSGRARNEQFF
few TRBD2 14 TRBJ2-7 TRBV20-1 TGCAGTGCATTGGGGTTAGCGGGAACCTACGAGCAGTACTTC CSALGLAGTYEQYF
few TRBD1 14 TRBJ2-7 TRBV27 TGTGCCAGCAGTTCCACAGGGGGCCTCTACGAGCAGTACTTC CASSSTGGLYEQYF
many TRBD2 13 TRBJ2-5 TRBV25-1 TGTGCCAGCAGTCCCCGGGGGGTCGAGACCCAGTACTTC CASSPRGVETQYF
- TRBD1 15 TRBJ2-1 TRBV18 TGTGCCAGCTCACGCACAGGGGATGGAGACAATGAGCAGTTCTTC CASSRTGDGDNEQFF
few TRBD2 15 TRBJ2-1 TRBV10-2 TGCGCCAGCAGTGAGGGGGCGGGGGGCCACAATGAGCAGTTCTTC CASSEGAGGHNEQFF
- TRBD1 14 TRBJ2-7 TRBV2 TGTGCCAGCAGTGTGGGACAGGGGTACCACGAGCAGTACTTC CASSVGQGYHEQYF
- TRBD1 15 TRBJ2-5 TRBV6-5 TGTGCCAGCAGCGCCCGGACAGGGGCTTCAAGGGAGCAGTACTTC CASSARTGASREQYF
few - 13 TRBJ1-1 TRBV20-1 TGCAGTGCGGTAACTCCCTCTATAACTGAAGCTTTCTTT CSAVTPSITEAFF
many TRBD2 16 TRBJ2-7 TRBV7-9 TGTGCCAGCAGCTCTACTAGCGGGCGACGGTCCTACGAGCAGTACTTC CASSSTSGRRSYEQYF
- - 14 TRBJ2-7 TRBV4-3 TGCGTCAGCAGCCTAGCAGGGGACTCCTACGAGCAGTACTTC CVSSLAGDSYEQYF
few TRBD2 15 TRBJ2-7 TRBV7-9 TGTGCCAGCAGCTTCAGGCGGGAGGGCCTGGGGGAGCAGTACTTC CASSFRREGLGEQYF
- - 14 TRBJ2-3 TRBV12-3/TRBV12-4 TGTGCCAGCACCTTAATTTTGATGGCAGATACGCAGTATTTT CASTLILMADTQYF
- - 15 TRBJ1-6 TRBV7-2 TGTGCCAGCAGCCCCGGACTGGGTACTAATTCACCCCTCCACTTT CASSPGLGTNSPLHF
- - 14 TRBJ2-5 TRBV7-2 TGTGCCAGCAGCCCCCTAGGGGTCCCAGAGACCCAGTACTTC CASSPLGVPETQYF
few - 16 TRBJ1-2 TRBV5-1 TGCGCCAGCAGTTCGCCCTCGGGGGCCGGGAACTATGGCTACACCTTC CASSSPSGAGNYGYTF